The present T cell receptor beta chain was sequenced within a study of blood T cell repertoires in COVID-19. Study-level background: Researchers got acute and convalescent COVID-19 samples from the United States, Italy and Spain.

Per the original methods: Quantification of nucleated cells was approximated via reference gene primer amplification. TCRdb keeps only in-frame clones here, not all; method: immunoSEQ multiplex PCR. The D gene and trimming were derived from the DNA, and the V and J assignments and clone size from that table. The sample consists of around 25,000 clones, about four fifths of them appearing once. The germline CDR1 and CDR2 sequences are SGHAT and FQNNGV. Trimming cost V 2 bases and J 5 bases, with 6 bases left between them. There are 12 residues in the CDR3. Sequencing was carried out using peripheral blood. The rearrangement uses TRBV11-2 and TRBJ1-1; D gene unclear. The TCR was taken from a man aged 65-85 years with acute or convalescent COVID-19. The CDR3 here is CASSLWSTEAFF. CDR3 in DNA: TGTGCCAGCAGCTTATGGAGTACTGAAGCTTTCTTT. Full variable domain (rest looked up from reference TRBV11-2 and TRBJ1-1): EAGVAQSPRYKIIEKRQSVAFWCNPISGHATLYWYQQILGQGPKLLIQFQNNGVVDDSQLPKDRFSAERLKGVDSTLKIQPAKLEDSAVYLCASSLWSTEAFFGQGTRLTVV.